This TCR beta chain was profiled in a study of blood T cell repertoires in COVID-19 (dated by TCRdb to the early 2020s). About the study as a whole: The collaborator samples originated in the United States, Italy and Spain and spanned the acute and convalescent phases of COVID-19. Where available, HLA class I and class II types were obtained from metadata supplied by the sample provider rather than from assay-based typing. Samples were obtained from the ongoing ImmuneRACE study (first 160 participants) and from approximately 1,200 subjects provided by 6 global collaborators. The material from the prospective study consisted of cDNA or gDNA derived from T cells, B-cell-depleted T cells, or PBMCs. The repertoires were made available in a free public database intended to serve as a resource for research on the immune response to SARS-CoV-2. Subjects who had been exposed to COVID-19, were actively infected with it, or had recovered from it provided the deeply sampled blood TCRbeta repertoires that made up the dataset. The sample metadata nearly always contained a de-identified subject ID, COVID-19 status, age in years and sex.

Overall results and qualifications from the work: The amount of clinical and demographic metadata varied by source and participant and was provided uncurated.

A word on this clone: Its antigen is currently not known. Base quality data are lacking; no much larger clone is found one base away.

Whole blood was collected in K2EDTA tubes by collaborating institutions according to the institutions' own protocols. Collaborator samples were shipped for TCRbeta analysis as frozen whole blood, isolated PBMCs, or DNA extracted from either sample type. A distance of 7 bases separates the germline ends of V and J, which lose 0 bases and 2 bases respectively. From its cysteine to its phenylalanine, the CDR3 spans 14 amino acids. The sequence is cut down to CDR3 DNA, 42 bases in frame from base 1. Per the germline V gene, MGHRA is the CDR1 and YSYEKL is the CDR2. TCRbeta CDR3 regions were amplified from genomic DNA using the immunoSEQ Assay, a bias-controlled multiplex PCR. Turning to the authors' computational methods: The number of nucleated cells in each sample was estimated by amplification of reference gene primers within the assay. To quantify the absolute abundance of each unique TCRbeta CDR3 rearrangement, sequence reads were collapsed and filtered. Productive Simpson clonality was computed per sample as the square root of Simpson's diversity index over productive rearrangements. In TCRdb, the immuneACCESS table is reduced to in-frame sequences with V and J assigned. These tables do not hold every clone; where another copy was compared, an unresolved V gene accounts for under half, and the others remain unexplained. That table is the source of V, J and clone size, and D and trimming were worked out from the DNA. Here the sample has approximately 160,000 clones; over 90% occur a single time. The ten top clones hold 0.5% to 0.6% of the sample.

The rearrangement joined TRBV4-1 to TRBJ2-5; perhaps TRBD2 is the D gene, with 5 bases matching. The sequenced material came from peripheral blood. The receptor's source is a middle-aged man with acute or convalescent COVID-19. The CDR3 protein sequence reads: CASSQDRGQETQYF. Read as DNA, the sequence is TGCGCCAGCAGCCAAGACCGGGGACAAGAGACCCAGTACTTC.